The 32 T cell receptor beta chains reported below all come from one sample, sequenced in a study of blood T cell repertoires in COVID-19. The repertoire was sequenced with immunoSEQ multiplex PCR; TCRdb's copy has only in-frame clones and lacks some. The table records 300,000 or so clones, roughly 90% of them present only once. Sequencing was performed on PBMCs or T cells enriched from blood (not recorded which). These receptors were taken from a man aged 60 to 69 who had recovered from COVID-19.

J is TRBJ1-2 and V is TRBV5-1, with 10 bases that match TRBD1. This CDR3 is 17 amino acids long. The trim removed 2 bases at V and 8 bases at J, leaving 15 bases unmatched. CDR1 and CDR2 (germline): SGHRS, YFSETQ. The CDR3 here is CASSFPGQGDKSRGYTF. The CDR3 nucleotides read TGCGCCAGCAGCTTCCCTGGACAGGGGGATAAATCGAGGGGCTACACCTTC. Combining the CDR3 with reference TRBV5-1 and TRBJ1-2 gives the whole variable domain KAGVTQTPRYLIKTRGQQVTLSCSPISGHRSVSWYQQTPGQGLQFLFEYFSETQRNKGNFPGRFSGRQFSNSRSEMNVSTLELGDSALYLCASSFPGQGDKSRGYTFGSGTRLTVV.

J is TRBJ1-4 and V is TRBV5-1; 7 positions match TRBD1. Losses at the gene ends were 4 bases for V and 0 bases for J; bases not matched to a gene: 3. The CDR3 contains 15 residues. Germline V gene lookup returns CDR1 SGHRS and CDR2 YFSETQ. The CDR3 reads CASSGGTATNEKLFF. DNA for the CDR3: TGCGCCAGCAGCGGTGGGACAGCAACTAATGAAAAACTGTTTTTT.

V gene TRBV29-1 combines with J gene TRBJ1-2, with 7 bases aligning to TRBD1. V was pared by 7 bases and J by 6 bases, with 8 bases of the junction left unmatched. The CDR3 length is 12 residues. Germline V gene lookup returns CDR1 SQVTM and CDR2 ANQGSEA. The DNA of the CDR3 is TGCAGCGCGATGACAGGGCCTAATGGCTACACCTTC. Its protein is CSAMTGPNGYTF.

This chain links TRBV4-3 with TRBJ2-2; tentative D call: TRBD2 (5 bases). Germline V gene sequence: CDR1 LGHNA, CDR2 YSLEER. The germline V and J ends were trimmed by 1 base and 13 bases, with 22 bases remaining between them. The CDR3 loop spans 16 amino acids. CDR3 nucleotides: TGCGCCAGCAGCCAAGGAGGTTCACTAGAGGAAGGTGGGCTGTTTTTT. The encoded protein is CASSQGGSLEEGGLFF.

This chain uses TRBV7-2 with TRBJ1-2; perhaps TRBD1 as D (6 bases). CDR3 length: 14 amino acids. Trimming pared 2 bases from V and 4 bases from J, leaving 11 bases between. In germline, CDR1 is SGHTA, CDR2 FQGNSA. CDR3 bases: TGTGCCAGCAGCTTAATAGGGGGATCCTATGGCTACACCTTC. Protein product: CASSLIGGSYGYTF.

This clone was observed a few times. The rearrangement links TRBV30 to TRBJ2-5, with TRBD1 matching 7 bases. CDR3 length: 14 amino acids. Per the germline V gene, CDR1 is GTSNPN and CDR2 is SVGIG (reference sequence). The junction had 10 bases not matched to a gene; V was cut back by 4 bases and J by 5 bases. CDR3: CAWTPGQLGETQYF. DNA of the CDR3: TGTGCCTGGACTCCGGGACAGTTAGGGGAGACCCAGTACTTC.

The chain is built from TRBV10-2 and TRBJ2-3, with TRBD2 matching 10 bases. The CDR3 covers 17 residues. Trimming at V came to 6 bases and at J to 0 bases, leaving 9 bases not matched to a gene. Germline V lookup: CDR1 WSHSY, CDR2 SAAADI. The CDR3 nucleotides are TGCGCCAGCAGCTCCGGACTAGCGGCTCTGAGCACAGATACGCAGTATTTT. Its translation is CASSSGLAALSTDTQYF.

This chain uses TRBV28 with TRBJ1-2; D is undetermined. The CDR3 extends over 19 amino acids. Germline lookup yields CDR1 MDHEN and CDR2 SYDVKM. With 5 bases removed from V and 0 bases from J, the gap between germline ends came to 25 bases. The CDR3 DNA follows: TGTGCCAGCAGTCCCCTTACCGCGTTCCAAGTTGCATCTAACTATGGCTACACCTTC. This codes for CASSPLTAFQVASNYGYTF.

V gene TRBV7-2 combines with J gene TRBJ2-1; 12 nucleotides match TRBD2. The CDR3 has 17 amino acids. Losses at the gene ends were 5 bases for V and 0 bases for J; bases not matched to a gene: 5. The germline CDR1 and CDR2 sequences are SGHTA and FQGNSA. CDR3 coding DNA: TGTGCCAGCAGCAGTACTAGCGGGAGGAGCTCCTACAATGAGCAGTTCTTC. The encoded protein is CASSSTSGRSSYNEQFF.

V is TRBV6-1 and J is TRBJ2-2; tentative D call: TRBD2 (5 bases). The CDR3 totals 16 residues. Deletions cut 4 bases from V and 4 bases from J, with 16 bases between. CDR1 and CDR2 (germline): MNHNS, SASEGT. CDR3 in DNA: TGTGCCAGCAGTGGCGTTGCGGGTGGTGGCACCGGGGAGCTGTTTTTT. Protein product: CASSGVAGGGTGELFF.

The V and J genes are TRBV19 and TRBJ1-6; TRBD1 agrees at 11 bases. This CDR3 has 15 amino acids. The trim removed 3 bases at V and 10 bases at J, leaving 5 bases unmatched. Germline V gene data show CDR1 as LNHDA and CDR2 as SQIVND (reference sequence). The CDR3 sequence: CASSIGTGGRSPLHF. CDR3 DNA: TGTGCCAGTAGTATCGGGACAGGGGGTAGATCACCCCTCCACTTT.

CDR3: CASSREGKSNQPQHF. CDR3 bases: TGTGCCAGCAGTCGAGAGGGAAAGAGCAATCAGCCCCAGCATTTT. The rearrangement links TRBV6-5 to TRBJ1-5; no reliable D call. The CDR3 sequence is 15 residues long. The V gene's germline CDR1 is MNHEY and CDR2 SVGAGI. V was cut by 5 bases and J by 1 base, with 12 bases left in between.

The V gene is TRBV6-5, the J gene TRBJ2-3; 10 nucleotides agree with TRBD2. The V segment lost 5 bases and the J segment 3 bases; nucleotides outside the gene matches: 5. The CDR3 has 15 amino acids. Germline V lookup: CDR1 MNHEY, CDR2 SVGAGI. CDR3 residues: CASSPRSGRTDTQYF. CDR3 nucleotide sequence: TGTGCCAGCAGTCCTCGTAGCGGGAGGACAGATACGCAGTATTTT.

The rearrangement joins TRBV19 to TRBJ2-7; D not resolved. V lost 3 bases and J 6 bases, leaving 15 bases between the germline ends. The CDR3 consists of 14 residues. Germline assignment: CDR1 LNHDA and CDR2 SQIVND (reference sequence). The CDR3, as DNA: TGTGCCAGTAGTATTCAAAAGCTGAGTGGCGAGCAGTACTTC. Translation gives CASSIQKLSGEQYF.

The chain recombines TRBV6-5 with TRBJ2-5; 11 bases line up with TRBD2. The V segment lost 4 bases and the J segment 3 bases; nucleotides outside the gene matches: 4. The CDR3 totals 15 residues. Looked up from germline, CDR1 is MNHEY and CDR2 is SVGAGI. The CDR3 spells CASSLTSGVEETQYF. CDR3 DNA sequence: TGTGCCAGCAGTTTGACTAGCGGGGTTGAAGAGACCCAGTACTTC.

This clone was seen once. For the CDR3, the DNA is TGTGCCAGCTCACCTCTCGTGGGAGGGACGGGCACAGATACGCAGTATTTT. Translated: CASSPLVGGTGTDTQYF. This sequence joins TRBV18 and TRBJ2-3, with 7 bases aligning to TRBD2. From germline, CDR1 is KGHSH and CDR2 LQKENI. The V and J ends lost 3 bases and 1 base, in that order; junction bases with no gene match: 10. The CDR3 sequence is 17 residues long.

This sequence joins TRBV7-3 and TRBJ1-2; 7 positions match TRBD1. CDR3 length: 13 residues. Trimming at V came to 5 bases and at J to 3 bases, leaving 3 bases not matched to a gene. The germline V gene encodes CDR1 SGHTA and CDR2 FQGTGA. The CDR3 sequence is CASSEGQDYGYTF. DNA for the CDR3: TGTGCCAGCAGCGAAGGACAGGACTATGGCTACACCTTC. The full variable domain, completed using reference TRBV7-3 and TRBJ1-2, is GAGVSQTPSNKVTEKGKYVELRCDPISGHTALYWYRQSLGQGPEFLIYFQGTGAADDSGLPNDRFFAVRPEGSVSTLKIQRTERGDSAVYLCASSEGQDYGYTFGSGTRLTVV.

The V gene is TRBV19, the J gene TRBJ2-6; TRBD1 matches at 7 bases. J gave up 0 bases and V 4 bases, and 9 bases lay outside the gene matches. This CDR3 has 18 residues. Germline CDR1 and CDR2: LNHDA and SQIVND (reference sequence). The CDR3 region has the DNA TGTGCCAGTAGTACCCGACAGGGAGAGTACTCTGGGGCCAACGTCCTGACTTTC. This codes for CASSTRQGEYSGANVLTF.

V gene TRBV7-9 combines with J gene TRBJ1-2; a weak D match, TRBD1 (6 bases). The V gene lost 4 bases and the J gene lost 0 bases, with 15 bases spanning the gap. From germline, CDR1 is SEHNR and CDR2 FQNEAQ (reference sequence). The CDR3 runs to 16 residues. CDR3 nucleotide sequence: TGTGCCAGCAGCTCCGACCAGGGGAAAGCTAACTATGGCTACACCTTC. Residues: CASSSDQGKANYGYTF. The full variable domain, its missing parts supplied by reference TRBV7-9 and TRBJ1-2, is DTGVSQNPRHKITKRGQNVTFRCDPISEHNRLYWYRQTLGQGPEFLTYFQNEAQLEKSRLLSDRFSAERPKGSFSTLEIQRTEQGDSAMYLCASSSDQGKANYGYTFGSGTRLTVV.

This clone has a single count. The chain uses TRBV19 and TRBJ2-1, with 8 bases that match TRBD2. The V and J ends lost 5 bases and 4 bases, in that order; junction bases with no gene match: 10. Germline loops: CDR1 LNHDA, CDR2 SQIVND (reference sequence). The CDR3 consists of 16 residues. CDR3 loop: CASSFASGRGYNEQFF. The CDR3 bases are TGTGCCAGTAGTTTCGCGAGCGGGAGAGGGTACAATGAGCAGTTCTTC. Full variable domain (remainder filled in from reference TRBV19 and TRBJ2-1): DGGITQSPKYLFRKEGQNVTLSCEQNLNHDAMYWYRQDPGQGLRLIYYSQIVNDFQKGDIAEGYSVSREKKESFPLTVTSAQKNPTAFYLCASSFASGRGYNEQFFGPGTRLTVL.

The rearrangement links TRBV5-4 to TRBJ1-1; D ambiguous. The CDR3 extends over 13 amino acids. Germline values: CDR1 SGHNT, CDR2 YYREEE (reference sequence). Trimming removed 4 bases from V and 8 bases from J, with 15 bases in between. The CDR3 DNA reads TGTGCCAGCAGCCGGGAGAAAAGAAACGAAGCTTTCTTT. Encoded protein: CASSREKRNEAFF.

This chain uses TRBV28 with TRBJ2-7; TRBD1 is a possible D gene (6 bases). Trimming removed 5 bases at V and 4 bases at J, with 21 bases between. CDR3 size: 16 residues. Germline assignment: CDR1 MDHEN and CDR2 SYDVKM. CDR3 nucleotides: TGTGCCAGCAGTCCGACCCCCAACAGGGTGTTGTACGAGCAGTACTTC. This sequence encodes CASSPTPNRVLYEQYF.

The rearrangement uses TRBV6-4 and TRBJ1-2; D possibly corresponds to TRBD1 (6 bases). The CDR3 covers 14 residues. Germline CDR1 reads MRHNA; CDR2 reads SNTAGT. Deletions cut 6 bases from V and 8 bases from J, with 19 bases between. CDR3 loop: CASSPDRTRKGYTF. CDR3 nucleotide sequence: TGTGCCAGCAGCCCAGACAGGACCAGAAAGGGCTACACCTTC.

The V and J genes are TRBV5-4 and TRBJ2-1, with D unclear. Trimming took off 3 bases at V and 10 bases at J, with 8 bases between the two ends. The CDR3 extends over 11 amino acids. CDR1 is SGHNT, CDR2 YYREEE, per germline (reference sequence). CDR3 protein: CASSSLREQFF. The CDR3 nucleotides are TGTGCCAGCAGCTCATTGAGGGAGCAGTTCTTC.

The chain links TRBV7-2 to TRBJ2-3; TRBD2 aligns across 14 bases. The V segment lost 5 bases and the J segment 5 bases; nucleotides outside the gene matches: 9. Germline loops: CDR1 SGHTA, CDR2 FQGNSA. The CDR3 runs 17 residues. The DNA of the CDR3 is TGTGCCAGCAGCACCTCCGGGACTAGCGGGAGTCAAGATACGCAGTATTTT. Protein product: CASSTSGTSGSQDTQYF.

Written as DNA, the CDR3 is TGTGCCAGCAGTTCGGCCACGACCGCGGAGTTCTTC. Protein sequence: CASSSATTAEFF. This rearrangement joins TRBV27 to TRBJ2-1; D is unresolved. The CDR3 is made up of 12 amino acids. Germline V gene data show CDR1 as MNHEY and CDR2 as SMNVEV (reference sequence). Between the trimmed V and J ends, which lost 4 bases and 14 bases, there was a span of 15 bases.

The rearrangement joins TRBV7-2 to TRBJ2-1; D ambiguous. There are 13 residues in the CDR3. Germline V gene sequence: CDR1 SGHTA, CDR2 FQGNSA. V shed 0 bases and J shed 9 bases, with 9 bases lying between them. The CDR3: CASSLAASTEQFF. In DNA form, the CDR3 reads TGTGCCAGCAGCTTAGCGGCCTCAACTGAGCAGTTCTTC.

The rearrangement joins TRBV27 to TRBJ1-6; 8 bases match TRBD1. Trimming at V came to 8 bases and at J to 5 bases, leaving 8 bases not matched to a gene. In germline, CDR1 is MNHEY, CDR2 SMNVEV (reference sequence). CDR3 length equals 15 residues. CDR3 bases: TGTGCCAGCTCCGGACAGGGTAGGGATAATTCACCCCTCCACTTT. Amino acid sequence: CASSGQGRDNSPLHF.

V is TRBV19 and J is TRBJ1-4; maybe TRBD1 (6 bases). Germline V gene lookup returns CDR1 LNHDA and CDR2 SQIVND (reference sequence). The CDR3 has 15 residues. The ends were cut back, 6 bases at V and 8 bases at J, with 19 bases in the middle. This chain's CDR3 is CASRDFGQLGEKLFF. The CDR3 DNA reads TGTGCCAGTAGGGATTTCGGACAGTTGGGCGAAAAACTGTTTTTT.

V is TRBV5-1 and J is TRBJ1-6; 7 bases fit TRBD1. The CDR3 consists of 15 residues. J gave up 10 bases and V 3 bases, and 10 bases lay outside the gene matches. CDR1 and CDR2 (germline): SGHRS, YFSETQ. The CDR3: CASSSSGQKTSPLHF. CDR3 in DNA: TGCGCCAGCAGCTCCTCGGGACAGAAAACATCACCCCTCCACTTT.

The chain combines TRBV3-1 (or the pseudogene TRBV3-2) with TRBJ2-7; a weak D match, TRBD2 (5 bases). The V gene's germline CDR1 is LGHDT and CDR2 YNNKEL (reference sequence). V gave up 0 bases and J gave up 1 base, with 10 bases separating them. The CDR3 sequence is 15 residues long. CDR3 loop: CASSQEGSGSYEQYF. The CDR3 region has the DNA TGTGCCAGCAGCCAAGAGGGCTCGGGGTCCTACGAGCAGTACTTC.

The DNA of the CDR3 is TGCGCCAGCAGCCGGCCGGGACAGGGGTACGAGCAGTACTTC. Its translation: CASSRPGQGYEQYF. The chain employs TRBV4-1 and TRBJ2-7; TRBD1 agrees at 10 bases. The germline CDR1 and CDR2 sequences are MGHRA and YSYEKL. Unmatched junction bases numbered 4, after V lost 4 bases and J lost 4 bases. The CDR3 is 14 amino acids.